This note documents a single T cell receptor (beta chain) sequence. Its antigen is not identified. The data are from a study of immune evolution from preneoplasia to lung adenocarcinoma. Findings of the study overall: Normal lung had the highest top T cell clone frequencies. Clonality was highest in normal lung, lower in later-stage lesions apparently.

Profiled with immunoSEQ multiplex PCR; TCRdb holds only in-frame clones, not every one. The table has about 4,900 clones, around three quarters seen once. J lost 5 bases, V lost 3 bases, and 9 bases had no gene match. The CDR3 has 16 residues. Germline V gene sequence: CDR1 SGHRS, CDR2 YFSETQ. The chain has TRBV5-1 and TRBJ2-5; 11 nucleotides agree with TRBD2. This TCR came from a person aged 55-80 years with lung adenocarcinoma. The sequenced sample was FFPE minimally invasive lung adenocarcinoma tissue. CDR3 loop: CASSSQTSGKAETQYF. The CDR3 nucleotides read TGCGCCAGCAGCTCTCAGACTAGCGGGAAGGCGGAGACCCAGTACTTC.